The sequence of this T cell receptor beta chain was determined in a study of blood T cell repertoires in COVID-19. At the level of the study: The analysed material was cDNA or gDNA that came from T cells, B-cell-depleted T cells, or PBMCs.

Libraries were prepared by immunoSEQ multiplex PCR; TCRdb keeps only in-frame clonotypes and omits some of them. The sample lists almost 250,000 clones; approximately 90% were seen once. V shed 4 bases, J shed 1 base, and the junction held 10 bases outside the gene matches. The CDR3 consists of 16 residues. Germline V gene data show CDR1 as SGHNT and CDR2 as YYREEE (reference sequence). The rearrangement joins TRBV5-4 to TRBJ1-1; the match to TRBD1 covers 7 bases. This clonotype originated in a woman aged 25 to 39 who had recovered from COVID-19. Sequenced material: PBMCs or T cells enriched from blood (not recorded which). The CDR3 bases are TGTGCCAGCAGCCAGCCAGGGGGTGGAAGGAACACTGAAGCTTTCTTT. Encoded protein: CASSQPGGGRNTEAFF.